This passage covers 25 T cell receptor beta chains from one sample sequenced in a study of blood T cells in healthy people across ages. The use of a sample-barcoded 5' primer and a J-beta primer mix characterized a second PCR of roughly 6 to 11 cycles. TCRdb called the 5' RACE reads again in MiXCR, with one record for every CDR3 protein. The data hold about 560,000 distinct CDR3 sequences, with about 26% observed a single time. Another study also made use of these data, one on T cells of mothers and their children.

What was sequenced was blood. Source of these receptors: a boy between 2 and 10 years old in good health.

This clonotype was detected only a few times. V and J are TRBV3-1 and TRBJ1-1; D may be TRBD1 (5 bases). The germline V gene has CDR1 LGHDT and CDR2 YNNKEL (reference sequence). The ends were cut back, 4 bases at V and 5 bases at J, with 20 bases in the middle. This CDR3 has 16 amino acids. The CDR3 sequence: CASSLIPRQLVTEAFF. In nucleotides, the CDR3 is TGTGCCAGCAGCCTAATTCCCCGACAGCTTGTTACTGAAGCTTTCTTT.

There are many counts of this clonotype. For the CDR3, the DNA is TGCGCCAGCAGCCCGTCCGCCCTGAGCCACACCGGGGAGCTGTTTTTT. Its protein product is CASSPSALSHTGELFF. The chain links TRBV5-1 to TRBJ2-2, with D hard to call. The length of the CDR3 is 16 residues. The germline CDR1 and CDR2 sequences are SGHRS and YFSETQ. Trimming removed 4 bases at V and 3 bases at J, with 16 bases between. The full variable domain, with the rest looked up from reference TRBV5-1 and TRBJ2-2, is KAGVTQTPRYLIKTRGQQVTLSCSPISGHRSVSWYQQTPGQGLQFLFEYFSETQRNKGNFPGRFSGRQFSNSRSEMNVSTLELGDSALYLCASSPSALSHTGELFFGEGSRLTVL.

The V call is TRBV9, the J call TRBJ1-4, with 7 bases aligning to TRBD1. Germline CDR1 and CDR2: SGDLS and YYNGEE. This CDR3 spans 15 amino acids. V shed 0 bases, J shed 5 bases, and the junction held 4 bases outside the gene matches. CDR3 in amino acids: CASSVATGENEKLFF. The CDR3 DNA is TGTGCCAGCAGCGTAGCTACAGGGGAGAATGAAAAACTGTTTTTT. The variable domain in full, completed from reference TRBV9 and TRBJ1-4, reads DSGVTQTPKHLITATGQRVTLRCSPRSGDLSVYWYQQSLDQGLQFLIQYYNGEERAKGNILERFSAQQFPDLHSELNLSSLELGDSALYFCASSVATGENEKLFFGSGTQLSVL.

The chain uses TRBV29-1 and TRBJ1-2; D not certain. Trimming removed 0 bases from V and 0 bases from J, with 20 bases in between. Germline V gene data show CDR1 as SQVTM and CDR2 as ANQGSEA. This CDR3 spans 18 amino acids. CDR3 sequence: CSVEDWGGQPKTNYGYTF. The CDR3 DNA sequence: TGCAGCGTTGAAGATTGGGGTGGGCAGCCTAAGACTAACTATGGCTACACCTTC. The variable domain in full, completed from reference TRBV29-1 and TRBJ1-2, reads SAVISQKPSRDICQRGTSLTIQCQVDSQVTMMFWYRQQPGQSLTLIATANQGSEATYESGFVIDKFPISRPNLTFSTLTVSNMSPEDSSIYLCSVEDWGGQPKTNYGYTFGSGTRLTVV.

The CDR3 loop reads CSTFGTGNTEAFF. DNA of the CDR3: TGCAGTACATTCGGGACAGGGAACACTGAAGCTTTCTTT. The chain combines TRBV20-1 with TRBJ1-1; TRBD1 matches 8 bases. The CDR3 is 13 amino acids. With 8 bases clipped from V and 1 base from J, the junction kept 6 bases outside the gene matches. Germline V gives CDR1 DFQATT, CDR2 SNEGSKA (reference sequence).

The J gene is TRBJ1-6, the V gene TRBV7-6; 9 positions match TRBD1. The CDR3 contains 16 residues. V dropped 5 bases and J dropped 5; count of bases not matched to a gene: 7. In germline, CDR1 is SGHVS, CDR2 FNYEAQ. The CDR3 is CASSPGQGTNNSPLHF. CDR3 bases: TGTGCCAGCAGCCCCGGACAGGGGACGAATAATTCACCCCTCCACTTT.

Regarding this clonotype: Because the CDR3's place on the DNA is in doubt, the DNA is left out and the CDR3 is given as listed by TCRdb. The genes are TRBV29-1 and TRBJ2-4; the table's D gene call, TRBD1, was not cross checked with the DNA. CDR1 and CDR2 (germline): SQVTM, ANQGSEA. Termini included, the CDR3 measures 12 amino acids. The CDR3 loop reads CSVEVGRGTLYF.

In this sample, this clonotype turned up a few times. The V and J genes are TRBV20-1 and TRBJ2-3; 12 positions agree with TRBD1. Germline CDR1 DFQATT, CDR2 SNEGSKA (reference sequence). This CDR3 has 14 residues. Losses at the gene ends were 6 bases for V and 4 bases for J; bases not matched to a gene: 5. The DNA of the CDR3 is TGCAGTGCCGCCGGGACAGGGGGCTCAGATACGCAGTATTTT. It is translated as CSAAGTGGSDTQYF.

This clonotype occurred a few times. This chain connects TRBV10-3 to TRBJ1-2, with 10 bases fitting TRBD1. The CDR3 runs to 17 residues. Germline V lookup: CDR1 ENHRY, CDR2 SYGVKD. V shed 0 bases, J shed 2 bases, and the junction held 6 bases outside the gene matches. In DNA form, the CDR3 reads TGTGCCATCAGTGAGTCGCGGGACAGGGGATCCAACTATGGCTACACCTTC. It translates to CAISESRDRGSNYGYTF.

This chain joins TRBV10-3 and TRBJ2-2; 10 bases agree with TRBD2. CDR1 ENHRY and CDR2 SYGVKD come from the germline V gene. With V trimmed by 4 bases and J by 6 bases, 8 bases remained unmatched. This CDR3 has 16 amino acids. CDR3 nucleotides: TGTGCCATCAGTGGGACTAGCGGCCAAATCGCCGGGGAGCTGTTTTTT. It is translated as CAISGTSGQIAGELFF.

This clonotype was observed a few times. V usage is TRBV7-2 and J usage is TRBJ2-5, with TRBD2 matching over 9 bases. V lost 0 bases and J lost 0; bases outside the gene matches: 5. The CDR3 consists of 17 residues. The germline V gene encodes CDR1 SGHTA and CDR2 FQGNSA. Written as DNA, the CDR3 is TGTGCCAGCAGCTTAGCGAGTCTAGCGGGGTACCAAGAGACCCAGTACTTC. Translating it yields CASSLASLAGYQETQYF.

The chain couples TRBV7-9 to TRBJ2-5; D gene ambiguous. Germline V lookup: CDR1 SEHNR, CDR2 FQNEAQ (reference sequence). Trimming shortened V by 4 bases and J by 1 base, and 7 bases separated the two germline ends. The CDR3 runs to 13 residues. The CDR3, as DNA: TGTGCCAGCAGCTCCAACGGCCAAGAGACCCAGTACTTC. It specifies CASSSNGQETQYF. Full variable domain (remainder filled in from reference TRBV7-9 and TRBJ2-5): DTGVSQNPRHKITKRGQNVTFRCDPISEHNRLYWYRQTLGQGPEFLTYFQNEAQLEKSRLLSDRFSAERPKGSFSTLEIQRTEQGDSAMYLCASSSNGQETQYFGPGTRLLVL.

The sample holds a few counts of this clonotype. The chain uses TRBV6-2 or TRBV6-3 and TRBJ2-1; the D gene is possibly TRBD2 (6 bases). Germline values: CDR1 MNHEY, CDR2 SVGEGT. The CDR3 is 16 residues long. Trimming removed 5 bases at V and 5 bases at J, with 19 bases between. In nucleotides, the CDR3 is TGTGCCAGCAGTCGACAAAATAGCGGAATAGACAATGAGCAGTTCTTC. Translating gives CASSRQNSGIDNEQFF.

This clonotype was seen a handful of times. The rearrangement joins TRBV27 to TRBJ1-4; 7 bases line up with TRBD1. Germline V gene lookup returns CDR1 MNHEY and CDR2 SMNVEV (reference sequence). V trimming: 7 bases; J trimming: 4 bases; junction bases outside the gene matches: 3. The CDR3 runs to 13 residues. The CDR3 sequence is CASKQGVNEKLFF. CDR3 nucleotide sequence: TGTGCCAGCAAGCAGGGGGTTAATGAAAAACTGTTTTTT. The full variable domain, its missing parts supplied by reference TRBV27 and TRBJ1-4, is EAQVTQNPRYLITVTGKKLTVTCSQNMNHEYMSWYRQDPGLGLRQIYYSMNVEVTDKGDVPEGYKVSRKEKRNFPLILESPSPNQTSLYFCASKQGVNEKLFFGSGTQLSVL.

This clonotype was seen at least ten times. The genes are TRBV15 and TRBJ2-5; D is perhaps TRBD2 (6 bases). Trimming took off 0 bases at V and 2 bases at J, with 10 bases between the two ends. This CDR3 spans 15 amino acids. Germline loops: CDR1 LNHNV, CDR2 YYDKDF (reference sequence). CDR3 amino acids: CATSRDRLAQETQYF. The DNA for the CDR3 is TGTGCCACCAGCAGAGATAGGCTAGCGCAAGAGACCCAGTACTTC.

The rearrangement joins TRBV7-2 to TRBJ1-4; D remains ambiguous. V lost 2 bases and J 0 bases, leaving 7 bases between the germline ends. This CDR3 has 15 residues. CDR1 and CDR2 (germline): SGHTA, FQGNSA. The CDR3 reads CASSLHPTTNEKLFF. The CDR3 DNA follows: TGTGCCAGCAGCTTACATCCGACAACTAATGAAAAACTGTTTTTT.

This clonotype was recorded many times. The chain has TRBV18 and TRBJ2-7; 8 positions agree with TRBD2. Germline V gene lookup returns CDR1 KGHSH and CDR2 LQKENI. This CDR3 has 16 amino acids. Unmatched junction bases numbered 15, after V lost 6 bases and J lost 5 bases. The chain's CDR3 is CASSELYGGAQNEQYF. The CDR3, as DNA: TGTGCCAGCTCTGAACTCTACGGGGGGGCTCAAAACGAGCAGTACTTC.

The DNA for the CDR3 is TGTGCCAGCTCACTACTGGACAGGGGGCACACTGAAGCTTTCTTT. Protein product: CASSLLDRGHTEAFF. The genes are TRBV18 and TRBJ1-1; 11 nucleotides align to TRBD1. This CDR3 is 15 amino acids long. The germline gives CDR1 KGHSH, CDR2 LQKENI. Trimming cost V 4 bases and J 3 bases; bases outside gene matches: 4.

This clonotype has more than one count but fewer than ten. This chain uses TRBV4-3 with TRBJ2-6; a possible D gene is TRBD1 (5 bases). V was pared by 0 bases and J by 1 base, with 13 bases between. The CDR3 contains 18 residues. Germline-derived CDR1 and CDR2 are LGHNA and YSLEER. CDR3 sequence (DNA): TGCGCCAGCAGCCAAGATGCCGCAGGGCCTTCTGGGGCCAACGTCCTGACTTTC. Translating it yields CASSQDAAGPSGANVLTF.

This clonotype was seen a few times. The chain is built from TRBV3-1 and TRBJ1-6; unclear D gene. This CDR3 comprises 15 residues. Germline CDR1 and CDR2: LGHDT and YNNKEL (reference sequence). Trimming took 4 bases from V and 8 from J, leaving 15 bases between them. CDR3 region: CASSPSGVGHSPLHF. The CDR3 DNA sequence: TGTGCCAGCAGCCCCTCGGGTGTCGGGCATTCACCCCTCCACTTT. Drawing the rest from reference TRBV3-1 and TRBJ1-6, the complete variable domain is DTAVSQTPKYLVTQMGNDKSIKCEQNLGHDTMYWYKQDSKKFLKIMFSYNNKELIINETVPNRFSPKSPDKAHLNLHINSLELGDSAVYFCASSPSGVGHSPLHFGNGTRLTVT.

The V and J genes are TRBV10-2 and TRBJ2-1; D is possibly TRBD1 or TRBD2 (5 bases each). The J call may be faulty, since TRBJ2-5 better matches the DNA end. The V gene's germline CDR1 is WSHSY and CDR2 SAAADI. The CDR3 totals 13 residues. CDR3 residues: CASSGEGQETQYF. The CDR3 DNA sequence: TGCGCCAGCAGTGGAGAGGGGCAAGAGACCCAGTACTTC.

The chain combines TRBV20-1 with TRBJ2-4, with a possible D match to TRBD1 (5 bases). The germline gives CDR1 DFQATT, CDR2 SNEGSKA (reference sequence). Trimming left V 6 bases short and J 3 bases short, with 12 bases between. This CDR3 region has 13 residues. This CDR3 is CSAPTANKNIQYF. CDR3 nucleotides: TGCAGTGCCCCGACAGCTAACAAAAACATTCAGTACTTC.

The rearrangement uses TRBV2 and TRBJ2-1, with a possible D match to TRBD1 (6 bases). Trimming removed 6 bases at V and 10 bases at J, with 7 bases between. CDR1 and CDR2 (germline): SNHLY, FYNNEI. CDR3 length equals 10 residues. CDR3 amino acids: CASRGTEQFF. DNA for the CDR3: TGTGCCAGCAGAGGGACAGAGCAGTTCTTC.

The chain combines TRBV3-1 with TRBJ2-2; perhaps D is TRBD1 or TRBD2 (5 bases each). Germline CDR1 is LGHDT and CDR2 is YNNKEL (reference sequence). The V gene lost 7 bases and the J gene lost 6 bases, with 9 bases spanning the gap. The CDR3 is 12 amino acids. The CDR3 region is CASNRGPGELFF. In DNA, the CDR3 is TGTGCCAGCAACCGGGGCCCCGGGGAGCTGTTTTTT.

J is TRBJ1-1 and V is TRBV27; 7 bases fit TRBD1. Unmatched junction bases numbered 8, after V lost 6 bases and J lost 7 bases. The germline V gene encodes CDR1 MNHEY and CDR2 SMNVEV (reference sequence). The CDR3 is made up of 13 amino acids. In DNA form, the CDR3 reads TGTGCCAGCAGCCCTAACAGGGGACTTGAAGCTTTCTTT. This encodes CASSPNRGLEAFF.